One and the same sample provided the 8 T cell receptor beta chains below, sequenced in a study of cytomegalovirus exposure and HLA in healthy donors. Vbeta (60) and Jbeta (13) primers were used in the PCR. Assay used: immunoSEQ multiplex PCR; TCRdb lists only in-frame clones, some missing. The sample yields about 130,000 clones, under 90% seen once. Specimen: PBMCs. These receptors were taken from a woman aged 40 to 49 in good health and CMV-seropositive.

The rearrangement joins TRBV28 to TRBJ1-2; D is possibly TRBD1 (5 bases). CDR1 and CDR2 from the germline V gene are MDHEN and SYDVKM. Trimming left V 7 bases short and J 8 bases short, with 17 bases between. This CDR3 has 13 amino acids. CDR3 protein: CASTPGGGGGYTF. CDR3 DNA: TGTGCCAGCACCCCCGGGGGGGGAGGCGGCTACACCTTC.

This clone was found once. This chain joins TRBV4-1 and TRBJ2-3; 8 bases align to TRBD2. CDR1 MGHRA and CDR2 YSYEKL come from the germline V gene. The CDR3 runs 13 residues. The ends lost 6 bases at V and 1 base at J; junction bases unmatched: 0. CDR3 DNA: TGCGCCAGCAGGGGACTAGGCACAGATACGCAGTATTTT. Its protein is CASRGLGTDTQYF.

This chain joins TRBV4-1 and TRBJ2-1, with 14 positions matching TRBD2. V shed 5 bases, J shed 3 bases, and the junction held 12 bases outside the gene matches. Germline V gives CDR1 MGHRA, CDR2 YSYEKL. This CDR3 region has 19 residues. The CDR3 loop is CASSYRQGLAGEFYNEQFF. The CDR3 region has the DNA TGCGCCAGCAGCTATCGCCAGGGACTAGCGGGAGAGTTCTACAATGAGCAGTTCTTC.

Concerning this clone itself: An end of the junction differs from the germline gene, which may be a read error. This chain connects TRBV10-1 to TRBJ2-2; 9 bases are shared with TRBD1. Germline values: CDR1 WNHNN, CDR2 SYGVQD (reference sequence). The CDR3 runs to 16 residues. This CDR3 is CASSDLGTGNPGELFF. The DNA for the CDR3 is TGCGCCAGCAGTGATCTCGGGACAGGGAACCCCGGGGAGCTGTTTTTT.

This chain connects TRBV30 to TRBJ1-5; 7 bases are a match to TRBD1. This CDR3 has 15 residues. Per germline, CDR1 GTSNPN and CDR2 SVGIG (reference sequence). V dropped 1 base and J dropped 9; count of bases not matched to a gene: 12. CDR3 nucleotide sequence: TGTGCCTGGAGTGACAACAGGGGCCCGCCGGGGCCCCAGCATTTT. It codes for CAWSDNRGPPGPQHF.

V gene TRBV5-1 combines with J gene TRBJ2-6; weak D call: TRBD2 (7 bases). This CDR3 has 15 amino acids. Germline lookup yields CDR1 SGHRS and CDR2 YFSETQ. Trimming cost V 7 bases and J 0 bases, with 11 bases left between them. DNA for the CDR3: TGCGCCAGCGAGGGAGGGGGCTCTGGGGCCAACGTCCTGACTTTC. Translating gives CASEGGGSGANVLTF.

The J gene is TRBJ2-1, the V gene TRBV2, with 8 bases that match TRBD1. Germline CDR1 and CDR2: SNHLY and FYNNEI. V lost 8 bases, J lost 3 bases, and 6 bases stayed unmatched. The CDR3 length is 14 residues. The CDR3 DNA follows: TGTGCCAGCCGTAGCACAGGGGGCTACAATGAGCAGTTCTTC. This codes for CASRSTGGYNEQFF.

The CDR3 reads CASSEGGRLFF. CDR3 nucleotides: TGTGCCAGCAGTGAAGGAGGAAGACTGTTTTTT. The chain joins TRBV6-1 to TRBJ1-4; D gene ambiguous. This CDR3 has 11 residues. The germline V gene encodes CDR1 MNHNS and CDR2 SASEGT. The V end lost 1 base, the J end lost 13 bases, and 7 bases lay between the germline ends.